One sample yielded the 5 T cell receptor beta chains listed below, sequenced in a study of spatial heterogeneity in lung cancer. Time point reported: blood at routine non-recurrence follow-up after resection. TCRdb independently ran MiXCR on the 5' RACE reads; one entry per CDR3 protein. This repertoire shows 110,000 or so distinct CDR3 sequences, about 10% found once; its top ten account for approximately 24%. Sequenced material: PBMCs, taken at follow-up. All receptors come from a female donor with early-stage non-small cell lung cancer.

The chain couples TRBV11-2 to TRBJ2-3; D is unclear. Germline CDR1 reads SGHAT; CDR2 reads FQNNGV. V gave up 0 bases and J gave up 7 bases, with 8 bases separating them. This CDR3 spans 13 amino acids. CDR3 residues: CASSLDRENTQYF. DNA of the CDR3: TGTGCCAGCAGCTTAGATCGAGAAAATACGCAGTATTTT.

CDR3 bases: TGCAGTGCTCGCCCCGGGACTAGCTTAAGAAATGAGCAGTTCTTC. Translated: CSARPGTSLRNEQFF. V and J are TRBV20-1 and TRBJ2-1, with 9 bases fitting TRBD2. The CDR3 has 15 amino acids. The ends lost 5 bases at V and 7 bases at J; junction bases unmatched: 12. Per germline, CDR1 DFQATT and CDR2 SNEGSKA (reference sequence).

This clonotype showed up just a few times. The chain combines TRBV21-1 with TRBJ2-1. TRBV21-1 is assigned pseudogene status. The CDR3 length is 11 residues. CDR3 nucleotides: TGTGCCAGCATTATCCCCAATGAGCAGTTCTTC. Encoded protein: CASIIPNEQFF.

The rearrangement links TRBV19 to TRBJ1-2; D gene unclear. V dropped 5 bases and J dropped 4 bases, with 11 bases sitting between them. The CDR3 length is 13 residues. Germline CDR1 is LNHDA and CDR2 is SQIVND (reference sequence). The CDR3 DNA sequence: TGTGCCAGTAGTCCGGACGAGTTCTATGGCTACACCTTC. Its translation: CASSPDEFYGYTF.

This clonotype came up many times. The V and J genes are TRBV6-5 and TRBJ1-3; 8 bases fit TRBD1. CDR3 length: 17 amino acids. Trimming took 2 bases from V and 6 from J; bases not matched to a gene: 12. The germline V gene encodes CDR1 MNHEY and CDR2 SVGAGI. The CDR3, as DNA: TGTGCCAGCAGTTACGGGGGAGGACAGGGTCTGGCAAACACCATATATTTT. Protein product: CASSYGGGQGLANTIYF.